This T cell receptor (beta chain) was identified in a study of PD-L1 blockade in urothelial cancer. Whole-study findings and limits: Better survival was forecast by a pretreatment blood TCR clonality below the median.

Comments on this clone: The antigen is not known.

The CDR3 contains 16 residues. J lost 5 bases, V lost 1 base, and 9 bases had no gene match. In germline, CDR1 is MDHEN, CDR2 SYDVKM. The protocol was immunoSEQ multiplex PCR, while the TCRdb copy is restricted to in-frame clones and leaves out a portion. Of around 110,000 clones detected, 80% to 90% appear once; the ten largest clones hold roughly 1.8%. The sample's time point: peripheral blood 6 weeks after treatment start. The TCR sequence derives from a man between 60 and 75 years old with urothelial cancer. The starting material was PBMCs, obtained around atezolizumab (anti-PD-L1) treatment. The gene calls are TRBV28 and TRBJ2-5; 8 nucleotides agree with TRBD1. The CDR3 sequence: CASSLSQDRDRETQYF. DNA of the CDR3: TGTGCCAGCAGTTTATCCCAGGACAGGGATCGGGAGACCCAGTACTTC.